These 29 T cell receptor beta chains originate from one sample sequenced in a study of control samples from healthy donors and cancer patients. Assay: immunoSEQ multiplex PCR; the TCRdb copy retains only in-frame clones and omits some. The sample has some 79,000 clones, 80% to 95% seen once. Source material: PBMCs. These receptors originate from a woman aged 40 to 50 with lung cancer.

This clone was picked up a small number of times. CDR3 sequence reads: CASSQWGDNQPQHF. The CDR3 nucleotides read TGTGCCAGCAGCCAATGGGGTGATAATCAGCCCCAGCATTTT. The V gene is TRBV7-8, the J gene TRBJ1-5; no clear D gene. V was trimmed by 5 bases and J by 4 bases, leaving 12 bases between them. This CDR3 region has 14 residues. CDR1 SGHVS and CDR2 FQNEAQ come from the germline V gene.

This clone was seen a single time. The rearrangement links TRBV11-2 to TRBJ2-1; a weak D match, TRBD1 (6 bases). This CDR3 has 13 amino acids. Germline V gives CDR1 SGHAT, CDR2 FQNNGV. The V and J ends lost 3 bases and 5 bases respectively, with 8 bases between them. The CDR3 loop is CASSFGTNNEQFF. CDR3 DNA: TGTGCCAGCAGCTTCGGGACAAACAATGAGCAGTTCTTC.

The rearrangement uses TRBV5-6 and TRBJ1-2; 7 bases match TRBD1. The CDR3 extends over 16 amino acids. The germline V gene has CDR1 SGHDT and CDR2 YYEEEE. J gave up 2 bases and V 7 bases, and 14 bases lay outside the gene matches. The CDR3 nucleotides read TGTGCCAGCCGCCGGGAGGGGGCGCCCCGGAACTATGGCTACACCTTC. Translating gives CASRREGAPRNYGYTF.

The DNA for the CDR3 is TGTGCATACCGGGGAACTGAAGCTTTCTTT. This encodes CAYRGTEAFF. The rearrangement joins TRBV5-4 to TRBJ1-1; D call uncertain. Germline V gives CDR1 SGHNT, CDR2 YYREEE (reference sequence). The CDR3 has 10 amino acids.

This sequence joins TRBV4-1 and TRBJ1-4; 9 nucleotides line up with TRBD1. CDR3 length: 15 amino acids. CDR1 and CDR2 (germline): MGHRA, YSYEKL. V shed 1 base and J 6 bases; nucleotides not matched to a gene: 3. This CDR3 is CASSQGQGGDEKLFF. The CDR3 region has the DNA TGCGCCAGCAGCCAAGGACAGGGGGGGGATGAAAAACTGTTTTTT.

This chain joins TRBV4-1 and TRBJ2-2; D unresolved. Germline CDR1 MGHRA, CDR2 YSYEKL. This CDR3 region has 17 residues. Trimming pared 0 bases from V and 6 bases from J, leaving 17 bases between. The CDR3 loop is CASSQDVGTLSPGELFF. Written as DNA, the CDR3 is TGCGCCAGCAGCCAAGATGTAGGAACTCTCTCCCCCGGGGAGCTGTTTTTT.

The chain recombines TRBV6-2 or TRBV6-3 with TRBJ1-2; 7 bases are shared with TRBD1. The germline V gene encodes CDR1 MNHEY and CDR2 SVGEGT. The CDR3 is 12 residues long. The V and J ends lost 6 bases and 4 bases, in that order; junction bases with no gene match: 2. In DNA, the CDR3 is TGTGCCAGCAGCCGGGACAGCTATGGCTACACCTTC. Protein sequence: CASSRDSYGYTF.

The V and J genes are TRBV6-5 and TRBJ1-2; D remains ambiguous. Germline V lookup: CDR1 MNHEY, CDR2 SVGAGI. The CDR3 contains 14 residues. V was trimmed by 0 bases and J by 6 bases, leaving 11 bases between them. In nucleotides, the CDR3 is TGTGCCAGCAGTTACTCGACGGGAAAGAATGGCTACACCTTC. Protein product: CASSYSTGKNGYTF.

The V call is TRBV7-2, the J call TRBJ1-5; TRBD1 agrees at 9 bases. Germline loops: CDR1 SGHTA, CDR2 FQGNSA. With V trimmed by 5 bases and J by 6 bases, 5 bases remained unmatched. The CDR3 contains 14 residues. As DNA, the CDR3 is TGTGCCAGCAGCACTACAGGGGGCGGTCAGCCCCAGCATTTT. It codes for CASSTTGGGQPQHF.

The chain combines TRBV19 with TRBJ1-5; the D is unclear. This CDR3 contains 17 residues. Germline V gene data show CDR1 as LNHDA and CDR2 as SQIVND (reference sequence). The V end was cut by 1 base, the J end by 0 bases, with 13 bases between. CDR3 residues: CASSIATPRGSNQPQHF. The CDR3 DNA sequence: TGTGCCAGTAGTATAGCAACCCCCCGGGGTAGCAATCAGCCCCAGCATTTT.

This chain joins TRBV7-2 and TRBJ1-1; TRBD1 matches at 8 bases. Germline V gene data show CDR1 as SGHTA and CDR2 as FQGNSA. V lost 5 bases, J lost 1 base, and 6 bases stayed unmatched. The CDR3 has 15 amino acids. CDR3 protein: CASSLGQGANTEAFF. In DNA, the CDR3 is TGTGCCAGCAGCCTTGGGCAGGGGGCGAACACTGAAGCTTTCTTT.

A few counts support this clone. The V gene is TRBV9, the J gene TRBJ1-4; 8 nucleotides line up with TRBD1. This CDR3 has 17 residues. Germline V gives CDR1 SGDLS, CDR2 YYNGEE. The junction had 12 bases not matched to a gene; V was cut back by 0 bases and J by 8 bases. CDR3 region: CASSVAKTGGWREKLFF. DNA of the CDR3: TGTGCCAGCAGCGTAGCTAAAACAGGGGGTTGGAGGGAAAAACTGTTTTTT.

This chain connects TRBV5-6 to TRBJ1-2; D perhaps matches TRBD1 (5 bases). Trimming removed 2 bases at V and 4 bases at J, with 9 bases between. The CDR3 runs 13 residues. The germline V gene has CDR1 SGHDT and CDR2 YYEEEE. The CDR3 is CASSFVGGYGYTF. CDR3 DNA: TGTGCCAGCAGCTTTGTCGGGGGCTATGGCTACACCTTC.

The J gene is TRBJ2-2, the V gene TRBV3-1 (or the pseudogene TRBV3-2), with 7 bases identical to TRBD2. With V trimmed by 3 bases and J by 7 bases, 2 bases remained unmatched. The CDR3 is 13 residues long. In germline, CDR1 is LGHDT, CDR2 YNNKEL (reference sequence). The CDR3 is CASSQGGVGELFF. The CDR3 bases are TGTGCCAGCAGCCAGGGGGGGGTCGGGGAGCTGTTTTTT.

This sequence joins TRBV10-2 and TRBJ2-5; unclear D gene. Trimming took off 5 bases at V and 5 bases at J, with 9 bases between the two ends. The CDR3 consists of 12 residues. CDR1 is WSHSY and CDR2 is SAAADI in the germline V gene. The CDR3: CASSLDGETQYF. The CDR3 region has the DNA TGCGCCAGCAGTTTGGACGGGGAGACCCAGTACTTC.

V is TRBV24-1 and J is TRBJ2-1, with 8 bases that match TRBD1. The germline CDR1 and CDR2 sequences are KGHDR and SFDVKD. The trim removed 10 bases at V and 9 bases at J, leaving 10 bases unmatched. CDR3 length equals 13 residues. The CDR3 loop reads CATAGQGAGEQFF. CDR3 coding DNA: TGTGCCACTGCTGGGCAGGGGGCAGGTGAGCAGTTCTTC.

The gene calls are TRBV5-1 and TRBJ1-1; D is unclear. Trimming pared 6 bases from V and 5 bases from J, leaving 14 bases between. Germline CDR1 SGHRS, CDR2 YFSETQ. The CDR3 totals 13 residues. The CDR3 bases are TGCGCCAGCACCTTAGGACCGGGAACTGAAGCTTTCTTT. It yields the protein CASTLGPGTEAFF.

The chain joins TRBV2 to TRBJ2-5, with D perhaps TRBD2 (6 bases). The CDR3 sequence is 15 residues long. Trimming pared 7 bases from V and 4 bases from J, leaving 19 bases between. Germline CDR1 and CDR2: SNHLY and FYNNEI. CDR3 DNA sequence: TGTGCCAGCATTCGGAGGGCCATGGGGCGAGAGACCCAGTACTTC. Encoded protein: CASIRRAMGRETQYF.

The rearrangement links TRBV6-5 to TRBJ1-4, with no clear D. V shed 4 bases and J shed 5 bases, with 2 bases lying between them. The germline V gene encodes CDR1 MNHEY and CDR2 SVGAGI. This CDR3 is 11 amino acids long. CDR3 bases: TGTGCCAGCAGTTCCAATGAAAAACTGTTTTTT. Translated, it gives CASSSNEKLFF.

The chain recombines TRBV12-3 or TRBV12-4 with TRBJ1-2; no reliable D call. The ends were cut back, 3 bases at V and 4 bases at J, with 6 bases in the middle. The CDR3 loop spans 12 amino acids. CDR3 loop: CASSFVSYGYTF. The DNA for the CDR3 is TGTGCCAGCAGTTTCGTATCCTATGGCTACACCTTC.

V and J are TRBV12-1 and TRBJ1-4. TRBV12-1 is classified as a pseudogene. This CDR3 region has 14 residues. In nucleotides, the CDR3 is TGTGCCGGAAAAACCCAGGGAGATTGTGAAAAACTGTTTTTT. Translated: CAGKTQGDCEKLFF.

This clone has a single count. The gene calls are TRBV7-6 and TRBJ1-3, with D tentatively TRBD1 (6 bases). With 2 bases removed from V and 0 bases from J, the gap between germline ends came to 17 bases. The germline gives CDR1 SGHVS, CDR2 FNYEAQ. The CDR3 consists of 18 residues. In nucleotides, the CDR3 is TGTGCCAGCAGCTTAAATACCGGCCCGGACAGCTCTGGAAACACCATATATTTT. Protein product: CASSLNTGPDSSGNTIYF.

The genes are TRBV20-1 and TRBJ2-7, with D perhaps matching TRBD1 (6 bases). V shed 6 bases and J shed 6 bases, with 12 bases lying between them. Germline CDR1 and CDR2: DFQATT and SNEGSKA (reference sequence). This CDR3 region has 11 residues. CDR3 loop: CSALGAPEQYF. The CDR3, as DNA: TGCAGTGCCTTGGGGGCGCCCGAGCAGTACTTC.

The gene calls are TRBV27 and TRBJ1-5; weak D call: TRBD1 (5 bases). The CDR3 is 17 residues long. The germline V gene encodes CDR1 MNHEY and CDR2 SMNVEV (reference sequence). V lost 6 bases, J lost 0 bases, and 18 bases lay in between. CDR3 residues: CASSGSRGAHSNQPQHF. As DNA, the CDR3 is TGTGCCAGCAGCGGAAGTAGGGGAGCTCATAGCAATCAGCCCCAGCATTTT.

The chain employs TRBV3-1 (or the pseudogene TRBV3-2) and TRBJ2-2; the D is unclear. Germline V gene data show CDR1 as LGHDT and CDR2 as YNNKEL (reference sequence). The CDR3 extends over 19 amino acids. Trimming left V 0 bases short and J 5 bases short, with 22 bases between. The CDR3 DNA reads TGTGCCAGCAGCCAAGAAAGGATTTTGGCACCTCGAAGGACCGGGGAGCTGTTTTTT. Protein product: CASSQERILAPRRTGELFF.

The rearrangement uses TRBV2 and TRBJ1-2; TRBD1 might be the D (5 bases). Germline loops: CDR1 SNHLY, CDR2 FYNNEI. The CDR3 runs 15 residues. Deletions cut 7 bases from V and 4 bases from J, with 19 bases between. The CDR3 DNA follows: TGTGCCAGCAAGGAGGGCAGGGTACCACTCTATGGCTACACCTTC. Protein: CASKEGRVPLYGYTF.

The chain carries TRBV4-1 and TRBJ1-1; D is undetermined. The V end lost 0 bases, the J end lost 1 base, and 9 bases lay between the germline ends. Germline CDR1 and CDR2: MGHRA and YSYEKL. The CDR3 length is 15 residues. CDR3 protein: CASSQEEVENTEAFF. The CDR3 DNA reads TGCGCCAGCAGCCAAGAGGAGGTAGAGAACACTGAAGCTTTCTTT.

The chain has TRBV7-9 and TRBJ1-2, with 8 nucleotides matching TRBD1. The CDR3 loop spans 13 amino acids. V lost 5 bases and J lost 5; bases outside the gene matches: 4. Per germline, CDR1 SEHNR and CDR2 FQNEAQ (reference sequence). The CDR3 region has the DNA TGTGCCAGCAGCCTACAGGGGGATTATGGCTACACCTTC. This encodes CASSLQGDYGYTF.

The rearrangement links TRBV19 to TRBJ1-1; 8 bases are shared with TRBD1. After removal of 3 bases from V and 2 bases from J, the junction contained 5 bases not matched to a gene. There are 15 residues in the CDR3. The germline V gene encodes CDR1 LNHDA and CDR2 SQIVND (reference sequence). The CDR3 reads CASSILTGGNTEAFF. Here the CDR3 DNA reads TGTGCCAGTAGTATTCTCACAGGGGGAAACACTGAAGCTTTCTTT.